These 24 T cell receptor beta chains came from one sample sequenced in a study of blood T cell repertoires in COVID-19. Some clones are missing from TCRdb's copy, which holds only in-frame ones; the method was immunoSEQ multiplex PCR. The sample gives about 69,000 clones, roughly 90% of which show up once; 1.5% to 2.5% is in the top ten. The specimen was peripheral blood. These receptors all come from a man aged 30 to 45 with acute or convalescent COVID-19.

This chain connects TRBV5-4 to TRBJ2-5; 9 bases line up with TRBD2. Germline CDR1 is SGHNT and CDR2 is YYREEE (reference sequence). The CDR3 contains 16 residues. V shed 0 bases, J shed 4 bases, and the junction held 7 bases outside the gene matches. The CDR3 loop reads CASSLGVAGEGETQYF. Here the CDR3 DNA reads TGTGCCAGCAGCTTGGGGGTAGCGGGAGAGGGAGAGACCCAGTACTTC.

The J gene is TRBJ1-6, the V gene TRBV7-9; 9 nucleotides match TRBD1. Germline V lookup: CDR1 SEHNR, CDR2 FQNEAQ (reference sequence). J lost 7 bases, V lost 2 bases, and 3 bases had no gene match. The CDR3 is 15 amino acids. As DNA, the CDR3 is TGTGCCAGCAGCTTATCTACAGGGGGCAATTCACCCCTCCACTTT. Its translation is CASSLSTGGNSPLHF.

V is TRBV6-5 and J is TRBJ1-3; maybe TRBD1 (5 bases). CDR3 length: 15 residues. The germline V gene has CDR1 MNHEY and CDR2 SVGAGI. With 5 bases removed from V and 3 bases from J, the gap between germline ends came to 14 bases. The CDR3 bases are TGTGCCAGCAGTCAGCAGGGTATCGGTGGAAACACCATATATTTT. This codes for CASSQQGIGGNTIYF.

This clone was observed once. The chain joins TRBV2 to TRBJ2-2, with 7 bases fitting TRBD2. This CDR3 contains 15 residues. The germline CDR1 and CDR2 sequences are SNHLY and FYNNEI. V was clipped by 7 bases and J by 2 bases; unmatched bases: 7. The CDR3 nucleotides read TGTGCCAGCACTCCCGAGCGGGAAAACACCGGGGAGCTGTTTTTT. Protein product: CASTPERENTGELFF.

This clone showed up just once. The chain recombines TRBV5-6 with TRBJ1-1; D remains ambiguous. V was clipped by 1 base and J by 4 bases, with 8 bases between them. Germline CDR1 is SGHDT and CDR2 is YYEEEE. This CDR3 is 13 amino acids long. CDR3: CASSLTGSTEAFF. CDR3 DNA: TGTGCCAGCAGCTTGACGGGTTCCACTGAAGCTTTCTTT.

This chain connects TRBV3-1 (or the pseudogene TRBV3-2) to TRBJ2-7, with D tentatively TRBD1 (6 bases). The V gene's germline CDR1 is LGHDT and CDR2 YNNKEL (reference sequence). The CDR3 runs 14 residues. The ends were cut back, 2 bases at V and 1 base at J, with 9 bases in the middle. The CDR3 reads CASSQTDSSYEQYV. The CDR3 DNA is TGTGCCAGCAGCCAAACGGACAGTTCCTACGAGCAGTACGTC.

The J gene is TRBJ1-1, the V gene TRBV5-1; D uncertain. This CDR3 has 13 residues. Germline V gene lookup returns CDR1 SGHRS and CDR2 YFSETQ. V was cut by 2 bases and J by 3 bases, with 8 bases left in between. CDR3 amino acids: CASSFRTDTEAFF. The DNA of the CDR3 is TGCGCCAGCAGCTTTCGTACAGACACTGAAGCTTTCTTT.

The CDR3 reads CASSPRTGLYEQYV. CDR3 bases: TGTGCCAGCAGCCCCAGGACAGGCCTCTACGAGCAGTACGTC. The chain joins TRBV28 to TRBJ2-7, with 7 bases lining up with TRBD1. The CDR3 is 14 amino acids. Germline V lookup: CDR1 MDHEN, CDR2 SYDVKM. Trimming removed 6 bases from V and 3 bases from J; junction bases left unmatched: 8.

The CDR3, as DNA: TGTGCCACCAGTCGCGGGACAGGGGGCCTGACCGGGGAGCTGTTTTTT. Protein product: CATSRGTGGLTGELFF. The chain couples TRBV24-1 to TRBJ2-2, with 12 bases that match TRBD1. Trimming cost V 6 bases and J 5 bases; bases outside gene matches: 6. This CDR3 is 16 amino acids long. In germline, CDR1 is KGHDR, CDR2 SFDVKD.

The chain has TRBV5-1 and TRBJ1-6, with TRBD1 matching 7 bases. V trimming: 3 bases; J trimming: 10 bases; junction bases outside the gene matches: 10. This CDR3 contains 15 residues. Per germline, CDR1 SGHRS and CDR2 YFSETQ. CDR3 loop: CASSYSTGDVSPLHF. The CDR3 region has the DNA TGCGCCAGCAGCTATTCAACAGGGGACGTCTCACCCCTCCACTTT. Full variable domain (outside the CDR3, taken from reference TRBV5-1 and TRBJ1-6): KAGVTQTPRYLIKTRGQQVTLSCSPISGHRSVSWYQQTPGQGLQFLFEYFSETQRNKGNFPGRFSGRQFSNSRSEMNVSTLELGDSALYLCASSYSTGDVSPLHFGNGTRLTVT.

The chain joins TRBV18 to TRBJ2-1, with TRBD2 matching over 8 bases. J gave up 7 bases and V 2 bases, and 7 bases lay outside the gene matches. Germline lookup yields CDR1 KGHSH and CDR2 LQKENI. CDR3 length: 15 amino acids. In nucleotides, the CDR3 is TGTGCCAGCTCACCAGGGGCGGGAGGTCGGAATGAGCAGTTCTTC. It is translated as CASSPGAGGRNEQFF. The variable domain in full, with the rest retrieved from reference TRBV18 and TRBJ2-1, is NAGVMQNPRHLVRRRGQEARLRCSPMKGHSHVYWYRQLPEEGLKFMVYLQKENIIDESGMPKERFSAEFPKEGPSILRIQQVVRGDSAAYFCASSPGAGGRNEQFFGPGTRLTVL.

This chain links TRBV28 with TRBJ2-2, with D possibly TRBD1 on 5 matching bases. This CDR3 region has 14 residues. Germline lookup yields CDR1 MDHEN and CDR2 SYDVKM. The V and J ends lost 6 bases and 5 bases respectively, with 13 bases between them. CDR3 loop: CASRTRRGTGELFF. The CDR3 DNA reads TGTGCCAGCAGGACACGTAGGGGTACCGGGGAGCTGTTTTTT.

The chain is built from TRBV9 and TRBJ1-3; TRBD1 matches 8 bases. Trimming cost V 1 base and J 4 bases; bases outside gene matches: 7. CDR3 length: 16 amino acids. Germline CDR1 is SGDLS and CDR2 is YYNGEE. DNA of the CDR3: TGTGCCAGCAGCGTACGGCCGGACAGGGTGGGAAACACCATATATTTT. Translated, it gives CASSVRPDRVGNTIYF.

CDR3 sequence reads: CASSQLAWGANEKLFF. The CDR3, as DNA: TGTGCCAGCAGCCAACTCGCCTGGGGGGCTAATGAAAAACTGTTTTTT. The chain has TRBV3-1 (or the pseudogene TRBV3-2) and TRBJ1-4; the D gene is possibly TRBD1 (5 bases). The ends were cut back, 2 bases at V and 3 bases at J, with 13 bases in the middle. The germline V gene has CDR1 LGHDT and CDR2 YNNKEL (reference sequence). This CDR3 has 16 residues.

Only one count was recorded for this clone. The chain links TRBV30 to TRBJ2-5; D is ambiguous. Trimming took off 3 bases at V and 5 bases at J, with 10 bases between the two ends. Germline V lookup: CDR1 GTSNPN, CDR2 SVGIG (reference sequence). The CDR3 spans 12 residues. The CDR3 sequence: CAWSRPWETQYF. DNA of the CDR3: TGTGCCTGGAGCAGGCCATGGGAGACCCAGTACTTC. Together with reference TRBV30 and TRBJ2-5, the CDR3 gives the full variable domain: SQTIHQWPATLVQPVGSPLSLECTVEGTSNPNLYWYRQAAGRGLQLLFYSVGIGQISSEVPQNLSASRPQDRQFILSSKKLLLSDSGFYLCAWSRPWETQYFGPGTRLLVL.

V and J are TRBV10-3 and TRBJ2-3; 7 nucleotides match TRBD2. This CDR3 has 14 residues. The germline CDR1 and CDR2 sequences are ENHRY and SYGVKD. V was pared by 10 bases and J by 3 bases, with 10 bases of the junction left unmatched. CDR3 region: CASLGGEVTDTQYF. DNA of the CDR3: TGTGCCAGCCTTGGGGGGGAGGTAACAGATACGCAGTATTTT.

The chain has TRBV18 and TRBJ2-5; possibly TRBD2 for D (6 bases). The CDR3 is 15 residues long. The V gene's germline CDR1 is KGHSH and CDR2 LQKENI. Between the trimmed V and J ends, which lost 3 bases and 1 base, there was a span of 12 bases. The CDR3 DNA sequence: TGTGCCAGCTCACCGGGACTCATCCCCCAAGAGACCCAGTACTTC. It encodes CASSPGLIPQETQYF.

CDR3 in DNA: TGTGCCAGCAGCTCACAGGGGGTGAACACTGAAGCTTTCTTT. This codes for CASSSQGVNTEAFF. The rearrangement links TRBV5-5 to TRBJ1-1, with TRBD1 matching 8 bases. The V gene's germline CDR1 is SGHKS and CDR2 YYEKEE (reference sequence). V lost 3 bases to trimming and J lost 0 bases; unmatched junction nucleotides: 1. The CDR3 runs to 14 residues.

This rearrangement joins TRBV6-2 or TRBV6-3 to TRBJ2-1; 11 nucleotides align to TRBD2. This CDR3 has 17 residues. With 4 bases clipped from V and 6 bases from J, the junction kept 11 bases outside the gene matches. CDR1 MNHEY and CDR2 SVGEGT come from the germline V gene. The CDR3, as DNA: TGTGCCAGCAGTTCCCTACTTACTAGCGGGAGTATCAATGAGCAGTTCTTC. This encodes CASSSLLTSGSINEQFF.

The chain links TRBV18 to TRBJ2-2, with D uncertain. Per the germline V gene, CDR1 is KGHSH and CDR2 is LQKENI. The CDR3 covers 14 residues. V shed 3 bases and J shed 6 bases, with 11 bases lying between them. The CDR3 loop reads CASSPDSYPGELFF. The CDR3 coding sequence is TGTGCCAGCTCACCTGACTCGTATCCCGGGGAGCTGTTTTTT.

This sequence joins TRBV5-6 and TRBJ2-7; a possible D gene is TRBD2 (6 bases). This CDR3 comprises 13 residues. Germline lookup yields CDR1 SGHDT and CDR2 YYEEEE. V was clipped by 2 bases and J by 3 bases, with 9 bases between them. Written as DNA, the CDR3 is TGTGCCAGCAGCTTACCGGGGGACTACGAGCAGTACGTC. As protein: CASSLPGDYEQYV.

This clone came up once. This rearrangement joins TRBV7-9 to TRBJ2-2, with D unresolved. Per the germline V gene, CDR1 is SEHNR and CDR2 is FQNEAQ (reference sequence). V gave up 6 bases and J gave up 2 bases, with 10 bases separating them. The length of the CDR3 is 14 residues. This CDR3 reads CASSQRSNTGELFF. The CDR3 DNA reads TGTGCCAGCAGTCAACGGAGCAACACCGGGGAGCTGTTTTTT.

The chain has TRBV18 and TRBJ2-3; weak D call: TRBD2 (5 bases). The CDR3 extends over 16 amino acids. The V and J ends lost 3 bases and 3 bases respectively, with 16 bases between them. The germline V gene has CDR1 KGHSH and CDR2 LQKENI. The CDR3 protein is CASSPGFNSGTDTQYF. As DNA, the CDR3 is TGTGCCAGCTCACCGGGGTTCAACTCGGGGACAGATACGCAGTATTTT.

This clone has just one count. The chain recombines TRBV2 with TRBJ1-5, with a possible D match to TRBD1 (6 bases). Between the trimmed V and J ends, which lost 7 bases and 5 bases, there was a span of 18 bases. The CDR3 covers 15 residues. CDR1 is SNHLY, CDR2 FYNNEI, per germline. The CDR3, as DNA: TGTGCCAGCAACAGGGAAGGGGCTGTTTATCAGCCCCAGCATTTT. Amino acid sequence: CASNREGAVYQPQHF. The complete variable domain, with remaining parts taken from reference TRBV2 and TRBJ1-5, reads EPEVTQTPSHQVTQMGQEVILRCVPISNHLYFYWYRQILGQKVEFLVSFYNNEISEKSEIFDDQFSVERPDGSNFTLKIRSTKLEDSAMYFCASNREGAVYQPQHFGDGTRLSIL.